Listed here is a single T cell receptor (beta chain). Antigen: not known. The assay was immunoSEQ multiplex PCR, and TCRdb's table has in-frame clones only and misses some. The sample contains about 990,000 clones, about 84% of which appear only once. CDR1 and CDR2 from the germline V gene are SGHNT and YYREEE (reference sequence). The CDR3 is 13 amino acids. V was cut by 0 bases and J by 7 bases, with 10 bases left in between. The study separated CD4+ cells into CD45RA+ naive and CD45RA-negative memory subsets. The data were obtained in a study of shared clonotypes between healthy human individuals. About the study: Donors consisted of two women and a few men between 18 and 49. Three CD4 naive, three CD4 memory, two CD8 naive and one CD8 memory plate were used per donor.

The study's findings and limits: In general, naive subsets displayed greater estimated richness than memory subsets did.

Sequenced sample: memory CD4+ T cells from PBMCs. Regarding subset: CD45RA-negative fraction. The TCR sequence derives from a man between 18 and 29 years old in good health. Some clones in this sample may be carry-over from other donors' samples. The chain uses TRBV5-4 and TRBJ1-2; no clear D gene. The CDR3 reads CASSLGSRSGYTF. The CDR3 DNA follows: TGTGCCAGCAGCTTGGGCTCCAGGTCTGGCTACACCTTC.